This TCR beta chain was observed in a study of T cells after yellow fever vaccination (dated by TCRdb to between 2018 and 2021). Regarding the research as a whole: Libraries from fractions with low cell numbers were prepared with the SMART-Seq v4 Ultra Low Input RNA kit. To follow T-cell clones before and after primary and booster YFV17D yellow fever vaccination, bulk TCR alpha and beta repertoires were sequenced over time. The cohort comprised two healthy male donors, one aged 18 to 30 and one aged 30 to 40 years. Bulk PBMC replicates and cell subsets were isolated from blood drawn at multiple timepoints before and after both primary and secondary immunization. The full study reports these points: A small share of clonotypes occurred in both CD4 and CD8 compartments, likely arising from convergent recombination. The secondary T-cell response was found to be weaker but faster than the primary response, with a peak reached on day 5 rather than on day 15. Because abundant contaminating clonotypes from the bulk population could be contained in FACS-sorted repertoires, computational filtering was required. Because the study included only two donors, the extent to which the findings can be generalized is limited. After the booster, most of the clones that had expanded following primary vaccination were detected again (almost 98% of CD4 and roughly nine tenths of CD8), which suggests that memory was broadly maintained.

The CDR3 measures 15 amino acids from cysteine to phenylalanine. Just CDR3 DNA is preserved here, 45 bases in frame from base 1. Looking up the germline V gene yields CDR1 MGHRA and CDR2 YSYEKL. V and J lose 2 bases and 4 bases, and a span of 12 bases separates them. The sample holds a few counts of this clonotype. The clone's antigen remains unknown. Base qualities are missing; no much larger clone stands one base away. The data were produced on an Illumina NovaSeq 6000. TCR cDNA was synthesized by 5'RACE template switching, through which a universal primer site and unique molecular identifiers were introduced. Priming of cDNA synthesis was performed from both the TCR alpha and TCR beta constant segments. Libraries were amplified in two PCR steps, with sample barcodes and sequencing adapters added in the second step. Sequencing of libraries was done on Illumina HiSeq 2500 (2x100 bp) or NovaSeq (2x150 bp). As for how the authors treated the data: MIGEC handled demultiplexing of reads and collapsing into UMI consensus sequences, while MiXCR performed V(D)J alignment. Vaccine-responding clonotypes were defined with edgeR using replicate PBMC samples, requiring FDR below 0.01 and a log2 fold change above 5 up to day 15. Each bulk clonotype was labeled CD4 or CD8 based on which sequenced repertoire, CD4 or CD8, contained the clonotype at higher abundance. The public sequencing data were trimmed at Q25 with fastp and processed into clonotypes with MiXCR by TCRdb, which kept only in-frame beta chains. All rows with the same CDR3 protein become a single entry with the most common DNA and genes. The V and J calls follow TCRdb's processing rather than the paper's. For this sample the table gives roughly 310,000 distinct CDR3 sequences, of which 3.6% were detected only once. Of the sample, around 24% falls within the top ten clones.

The treatment or condition label for this specimen denotes: live attenuated yellow fever vaccine strain. Two biological replicates of bulk PBMCs were collected at each blood-draw timepoint. PBMCs were isolated from peripheral blood using a standard Ficoll-Paque protocol. RNA was extracted with TriZol from bulk PBMCs, CD4 and CD8 fractions, and dextramer-positive and dextramer-negative fractions. The sequencing here drew on PBMCs, taken on the day of the yellow fever booster vaccination. The TCR comes from a man younger than 35 who received the YFV17D yellow fever vaccine. The sequence joins TRBV4-1 to TRBJ2-1, with the identity of the D gene unclear. Here is the DNA: TGCGCCAGCAGCCAACCCGAGTCTAGTTACAATGAGCAGTTCTTC. Its product reads: CASSQPESSYNEQFF.